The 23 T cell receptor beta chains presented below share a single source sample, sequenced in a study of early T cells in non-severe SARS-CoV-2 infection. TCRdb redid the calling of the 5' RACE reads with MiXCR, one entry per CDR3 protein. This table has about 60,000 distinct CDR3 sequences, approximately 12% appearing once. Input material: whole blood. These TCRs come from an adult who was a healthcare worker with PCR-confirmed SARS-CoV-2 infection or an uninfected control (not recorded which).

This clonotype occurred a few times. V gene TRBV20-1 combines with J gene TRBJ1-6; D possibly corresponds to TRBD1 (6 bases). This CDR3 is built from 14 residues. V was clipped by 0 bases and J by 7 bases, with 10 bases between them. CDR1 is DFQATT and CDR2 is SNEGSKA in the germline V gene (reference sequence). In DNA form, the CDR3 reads TGCAGTGCTAGAGAGGGGGCGCAAAATTCACCCCTCCACTTT. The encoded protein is CSAREGAQNSPLHF.

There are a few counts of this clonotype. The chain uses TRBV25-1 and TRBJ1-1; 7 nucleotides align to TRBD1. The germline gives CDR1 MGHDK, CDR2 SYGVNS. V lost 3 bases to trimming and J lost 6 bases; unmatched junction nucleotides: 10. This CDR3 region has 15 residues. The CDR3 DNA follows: TGTGCCAGCAGTGAGCATTCCGGGACAGCGGCTGAAGCTTTCTTT. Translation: CASSEHSGTAAEAFF.

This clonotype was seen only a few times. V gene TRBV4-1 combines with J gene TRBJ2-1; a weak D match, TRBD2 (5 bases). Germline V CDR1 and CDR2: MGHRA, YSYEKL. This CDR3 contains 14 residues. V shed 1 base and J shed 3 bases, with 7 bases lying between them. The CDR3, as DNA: TGCGCCAGCAGCCAAGGAGGGAGCTACAATGAGCAGTTCTTC. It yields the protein CASSQGGSYNEQFF.

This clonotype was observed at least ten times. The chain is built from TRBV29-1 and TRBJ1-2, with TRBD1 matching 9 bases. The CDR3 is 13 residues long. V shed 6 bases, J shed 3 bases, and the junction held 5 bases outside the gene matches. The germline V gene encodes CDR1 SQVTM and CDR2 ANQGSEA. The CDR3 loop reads CSVGTGNDYGYTF. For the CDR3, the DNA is TGCAGCGTGGGGACAGGGAACGACTATGGCTACACCTTC.

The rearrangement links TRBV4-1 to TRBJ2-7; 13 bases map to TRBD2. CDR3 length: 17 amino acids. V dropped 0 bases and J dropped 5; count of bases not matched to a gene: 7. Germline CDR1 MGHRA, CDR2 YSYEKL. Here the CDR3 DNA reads TGCGCCAGCAGCCAAGATCCGGGACTAGCGGGGATAAACGAGCAGTACTTC. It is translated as CASSQDPGLAGINEQYF.

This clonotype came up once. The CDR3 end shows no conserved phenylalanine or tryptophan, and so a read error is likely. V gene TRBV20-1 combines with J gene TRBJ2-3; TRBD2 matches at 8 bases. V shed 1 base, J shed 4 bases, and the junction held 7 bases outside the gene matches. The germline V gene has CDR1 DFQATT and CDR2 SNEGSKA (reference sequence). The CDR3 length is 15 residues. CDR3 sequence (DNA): TGCAGTGCTAGAGTTCGGGGGGGGGCCTCAGATACGCAGTATTCT. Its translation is CSARVRGGASDTQYS.

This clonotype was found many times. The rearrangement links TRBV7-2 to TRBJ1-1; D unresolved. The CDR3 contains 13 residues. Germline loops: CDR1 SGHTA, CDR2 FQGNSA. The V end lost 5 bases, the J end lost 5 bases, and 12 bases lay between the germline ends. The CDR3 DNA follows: TGTGCCAGCAGCGAAGTGGTGCGAACTGAAGCTTTCTTT. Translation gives CASSEVVRTEAFF. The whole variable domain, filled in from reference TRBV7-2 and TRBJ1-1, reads GAGVSQSPSNKVTEKGKDVELRCDPISGHTALYWYRQSLGQGLEFLIYFQGNSAPDKSGLPSDRFSAERTGGSVSTLTIQRTQQEDSAVYLCASSEVVRTEAFFGQGTRLTVV.

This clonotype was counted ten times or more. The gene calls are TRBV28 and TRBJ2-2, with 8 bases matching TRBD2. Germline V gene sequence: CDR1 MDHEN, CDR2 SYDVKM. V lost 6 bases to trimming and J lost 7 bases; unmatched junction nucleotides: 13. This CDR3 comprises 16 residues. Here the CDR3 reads CASSLPVAGMVGELFF. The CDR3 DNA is TGTGCCAGCAGCCTTCCGGTAGCGGGAATGGTCGGGGAGCTGTTTTTT.

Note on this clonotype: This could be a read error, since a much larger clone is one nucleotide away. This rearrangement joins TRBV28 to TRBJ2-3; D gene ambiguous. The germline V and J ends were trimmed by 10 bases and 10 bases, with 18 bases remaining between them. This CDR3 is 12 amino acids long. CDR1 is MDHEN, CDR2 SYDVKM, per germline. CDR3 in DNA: TGTGCCACCCGGAGAGTCCTATGGTCGCAGTATTTT. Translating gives CATRRVLWSQYF.

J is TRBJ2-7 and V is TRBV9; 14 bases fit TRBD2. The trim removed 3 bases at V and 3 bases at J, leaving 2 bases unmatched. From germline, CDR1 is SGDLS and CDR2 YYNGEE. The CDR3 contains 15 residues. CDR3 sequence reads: CASSAGLAGDYEQYF. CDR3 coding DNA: TGTGCCAGCAGCGCGGGACTAGCGGGGGACTACGAGCAGTACTTC.

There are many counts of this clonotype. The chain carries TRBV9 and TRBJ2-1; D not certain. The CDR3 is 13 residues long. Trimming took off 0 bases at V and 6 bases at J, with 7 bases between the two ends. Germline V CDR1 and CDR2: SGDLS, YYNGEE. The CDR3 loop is CASSVAAGNEQFF. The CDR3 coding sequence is TGTGCCAGCAGCGTAGCGGCCGGCAATGAGCAGTTCTTC.

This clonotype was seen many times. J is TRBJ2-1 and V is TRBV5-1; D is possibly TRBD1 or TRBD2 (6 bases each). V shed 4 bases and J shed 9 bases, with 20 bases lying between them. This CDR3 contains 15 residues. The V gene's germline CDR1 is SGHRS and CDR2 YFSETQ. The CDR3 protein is CASSEDGGLRGEQFF. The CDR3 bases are TGCGCCAGCAGCGAAGACGGGGGCCTCCGGGGTGAGCAGTTCTTC.

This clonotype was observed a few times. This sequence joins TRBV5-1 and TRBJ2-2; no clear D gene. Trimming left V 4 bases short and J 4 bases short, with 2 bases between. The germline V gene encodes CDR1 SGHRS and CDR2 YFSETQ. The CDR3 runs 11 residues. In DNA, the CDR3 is TGCGCCAGCAGCACCACCGGGGAGCTGTTTTTT. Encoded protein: CASSTTGELFF.

The CDR3 coding sequence is TGTGCCAGCAGCTTACCCGGGGCATTTGAAGCTTTCTTT. Its protein product is CASSLPGAFEAFF. This rearrangement joins TRBV11-2 to TRBJ1-1, with a weak D call TRBD1 (5 bases). V was cut by 2 bases and J by 7 bases, with 11 bases left in between. This CDR3 has 13 residues. Germline V lookup: CDR1 SGHAT, CDR2 FQNNGV.

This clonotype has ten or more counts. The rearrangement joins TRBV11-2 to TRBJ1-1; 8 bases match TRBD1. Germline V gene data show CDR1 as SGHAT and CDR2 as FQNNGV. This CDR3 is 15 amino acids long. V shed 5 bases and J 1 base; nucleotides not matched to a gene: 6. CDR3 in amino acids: CASSPRQGQNTEAFF. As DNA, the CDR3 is TGTGCCAGCAGCCCGCGACAGGGGCAGAACACTGAAGCTTTCTTT.

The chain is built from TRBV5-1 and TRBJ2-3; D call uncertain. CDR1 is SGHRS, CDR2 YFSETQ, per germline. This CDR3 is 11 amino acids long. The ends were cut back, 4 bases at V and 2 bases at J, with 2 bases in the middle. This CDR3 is CASSTTDTQYF. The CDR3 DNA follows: TGCGCCAGCAGCACCACAGATACGCAGTATTTT.

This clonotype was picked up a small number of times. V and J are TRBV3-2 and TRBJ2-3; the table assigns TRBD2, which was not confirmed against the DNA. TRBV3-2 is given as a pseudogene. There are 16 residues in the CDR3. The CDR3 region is CASSQVSSGLTDTQYF. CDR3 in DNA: TGTGCCAGCAGCCAAGTCTCTAGCGGCCTCACAGATACGCAGTATTTT.

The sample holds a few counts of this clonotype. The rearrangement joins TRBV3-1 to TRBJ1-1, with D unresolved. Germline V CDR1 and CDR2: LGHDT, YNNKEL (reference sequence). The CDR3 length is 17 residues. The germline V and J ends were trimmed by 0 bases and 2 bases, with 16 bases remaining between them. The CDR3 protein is CASSQDSAGIINTEAFF. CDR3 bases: TGTGCCAGCAGCCAAGACTCCGCGGGGATCATCAACACTGAAGCTTTCTTT.

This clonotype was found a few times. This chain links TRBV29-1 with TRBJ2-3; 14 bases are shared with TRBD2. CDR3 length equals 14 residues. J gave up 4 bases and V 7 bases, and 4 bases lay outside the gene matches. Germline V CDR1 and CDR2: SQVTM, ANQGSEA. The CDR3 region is CSGGTSGSADTQYF. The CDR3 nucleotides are TGCAGCGGAGGGACTAGCGGGAGTGCAGATACGCAGTATTTT.

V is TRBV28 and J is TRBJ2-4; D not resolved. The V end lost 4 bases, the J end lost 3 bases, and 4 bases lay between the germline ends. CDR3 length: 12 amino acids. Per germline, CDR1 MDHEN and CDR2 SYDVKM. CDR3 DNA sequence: TGTGCCAGCAGTTCTGGCAAAAACATTCAGTACTTC. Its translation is CASSSGKNIQYF.

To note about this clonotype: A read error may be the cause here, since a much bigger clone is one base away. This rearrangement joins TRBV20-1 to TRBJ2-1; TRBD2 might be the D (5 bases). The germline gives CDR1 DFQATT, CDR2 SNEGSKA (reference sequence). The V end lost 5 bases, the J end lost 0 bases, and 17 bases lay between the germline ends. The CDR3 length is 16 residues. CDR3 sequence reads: CSAPRETLSSYNEQFF. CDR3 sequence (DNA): TGCAGTGCTCCTAGGGAGACTCTGAGCTCCTACAATGAGCAGTTCTTC.

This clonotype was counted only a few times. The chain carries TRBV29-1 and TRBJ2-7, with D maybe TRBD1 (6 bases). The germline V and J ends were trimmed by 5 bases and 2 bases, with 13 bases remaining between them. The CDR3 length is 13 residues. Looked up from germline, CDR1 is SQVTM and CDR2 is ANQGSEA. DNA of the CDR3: TGCAGCGTTAGCACAGGGAGAACCTACGAGCAGTACTTC. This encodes CSVSTGRTYEQYF.

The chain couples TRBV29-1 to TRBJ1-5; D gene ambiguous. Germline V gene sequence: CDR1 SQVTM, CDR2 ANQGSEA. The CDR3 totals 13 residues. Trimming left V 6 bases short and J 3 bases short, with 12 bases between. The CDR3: CSVGGNNNQPQHF. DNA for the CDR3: TGCAGCGTCGGAGGGAATAACAATCAGCCCCAGCATTTT.